The rows below give T cell receptor beta chains drawn from one sample of a study of shared clonotypes between healthy human individuals. Libraries were prepared by immunoSEQ multiplex PCR; TCRdb keeps only in-frame clonotypes and omits some of them. Altogether 500,000 to 700,000 clones are present, 85% to 95% being singletons, with the ten largest covering around 0.12%. Sequencing used naive CD8+ T cells sorted from blood. These receptors were collected from a woman in her 30s in good health. The CDR3 runs from the conserved cysteine through the conserved F or W. A D gene is named only where the DNA matches it firmly. Clone size is not always given. Where it is, it says once, few, many or a class for expanded clones.

d_call | j_call | clone_size | v_call | cdr3_length | cdr3_aa | cdr3_nt
- | TRBJ2-5 | - | TRBV5-6 | 15 | CASSLSQALGETQYF | TGTGCCAGCAGCTTGAGTCAGGCCTTGGGGGAGACCCAGTACTTC
- | TRBJ2-7 | - | TRBV27 | 14 | CASRPGTPSGEQYF | TGTGCCAGCAGACCCGGGACTCCGTCCGGCGAGCAGTACTTC
- | TRBJ1-2 | - | TRBV6-5 | 12 | CASSLSGDGYTF | TGTGCCAGCAGTTTAAGCGGGGATGGCTACACCTTC
TRBD1 | TRBJ1-3 | - | TRBV10-2 | 17 | CASSGTGTGDFGNTIYF | TGCGCCAGCAGTGGGACCGGGACAGGGGATTTTGGAAACACCATATATTTT
- | TRBJ2-7 | - | TRBV7-9 | 14 | CASSPWGSSYEQYF | TGTGCCAGCAGCCCATGGGGGAGCTCCTACGAGCAGTACTTC
TRBD1 | TRBJ1-2 | - | TRBV19 | 15 | CASSIASGTDYGYTF | TGTGCCAGTAGTATAGCCTCCGGGACAGACTATGGCTACACCTTC
TRBD1 | TRBJ2-7 | - | TRBV7-8 | 17 | CASSLTGTGAVRYEQYF | TGTGCCAGCAGCTTAACGGGGACAGGGGCCGTTCGCTACGAGCAGTACTTC
- | TRBJ2-1 | - | TRBV5-6 | 12 | CASSGGPGEQFF | TGTGCCAGCAGCGGAGGTCCAGGAGAGCAGTTCTTC
- | TRBJ1-1 | once | TRBV5-1 | 13 | CASSLSLNTEAFF | TGCGCCAGCAGCTTGAGCCTGAACACTGAAGCTTTCTTT
TRBD2 | TRBJ2-1 | once | TRBV30 | 18 | CAWSDDGSGTSGSSEQFF | TGTGCCTGGAGTGACGATGGATCCGGGACTAGCGGGAGTTCTGAGCAGTTCTTC
- | TRBJ2-3 | - | TRBV9 | 13 | CASSGRDSLTQYF | TGTGCCAGCAGCGGTAGGGACTCTCTCACGCAGTATTTT
TRBD2 | TRBJ2-7 | - | TRBV5-4 | 20 | CASSSPPRTSGRAFSYEQYF | TGTGCCAGCAGCAGCCCGCCCCGGACTAGCGGGAGGGCCTTCTCCTACGAGCAGTACTTC
- | TRBJ1-5 | once | TRBV7-9 | 14 | CASSQKGSNQPQHF | TGTGCCAGCAGCCAAAAGGGGAGCAATCAGCCCCAGCATTTT
- | TRBJ1-5 | - | TRBV28 | 14 | CASSFYRTNQPQHF | TGTGCCAGCAGTTTTTACAGGACTAATCAGCCCCAGCATTTT
TRBD2 | TRBJ2-2 | once | TRBV7-8 | 18 | CASSLDGKREVETGELFF | TGTGCCAGCAGCTTAGATGGGAAGCGGGAGGTTGAAACCGGGGAGCTGTTTTTT
- | TRBJ1-5 | - | TRBV5-8 | 14 | CASSVGQSNQPQHF | TGTGCCAGCAGCGTAGGACAGTCCAATCAGCCCCAGCATTTT
- | TRBJ2-2 | - | TRBV27 | 14 | CASSLVGGPGELFF | TGTGCCAGCAGTTTAGTGGGGGGACCCGGGGAGCTGTTTTTT
- | TRBJ2-7 | - | TRBV5-1 | 14 | CASSLRLAGSEQYF | TGCGCCAGCAGCCTGAGGCTAGCCGGATCCGAGCAGTACTTC
- | TRBJ2-3 | once | TRBV6-5 | 14 | CASSYAEGLDTQYF | TGTGCCAGCAGTTACGCAGAGGGCCTGGATACGCAGTATTTT
- | TRBJ2-5 | - | TRBV28 | 16 | CASSFLGGGVRETQYF | TGTGCCAGCAGTTTCCTTGGAGGGGGCGTGAGAGAGACCCAGTACTTC
- | TRBJ2-7 | - | TRBV5-5 | 12 | CASSFTAYEQYF | TGTGCCAGCAGCTTTACAGCGTACGAGCAGTACTTC
TRBD2 | TRBJ2-7 | - | TRBV27 | 15 | CASSVIAGNIYEQYF | TGTGCCAGCAGTGTGATAGCGGGAAATATCTACGAGCAGTACTTC
TRBD2 | TRBJ2-7 | - | TRBV4-2 | 17 | CASSQERSGTSSYEQYF | TGTGCCAGCAGCCAAGAGCGGAGCGGGACCAGCTCCTACGAGCAGTACTTC
TRBD2 | TRBJ2-2 | - | TRBV19 | 16 | CASFGLAETNTGELFF | TGTGCCAGTTTCGGACTAGCGGAAACGAACACCGGGGAGCTGTTTTTT
- | TRBJ2-3 | - | TRBV9 | 15 | CASILRTASTDTQYF | TGTGCCAGCATTCTCCGGACAGCTAGCACAGATACGCAGTATTTT
TRBD1 | TRBJ2-2 | - | TRBV19 | 17 | CASSRRPGQGFTGELFF | TGTGCCAGTAGTCGTCGGCCCGGACAGGGGTTCACCGGGGAGCTGTTTTTT
TRBD1 | TRBJ1-4 | - | TRBV9 | 15 | CASSADRGPNEKLFF | TGTGCCAGCAGCGCTGACAGGGGGCCCAATGAAAAACTGTTTTTT
- | TRBJ2-5 | - | TRBV2 | 12 | CASMDRVETQYF | TGTGCCAGCATGGACCGAGTGGAGACCCAGTACTTC
- | TRBJ2-7 | few | TRBV27 | 10 | CASSLYEQYF | TGTGCCAGCAGTCTCTACGAGCAGTACTTC